The clone carrying this T cell receptor (beta chain) was counted once. The sample originates from a study of blood T cell repertoires in COVID-19. The repertoire was sequenced with immunoSEQ multiplex PCR; TCRdb's copy has only in-frame clones and lacks some. The sample holds some 100,000 clones, around four fifths seen once. CDR1 and CDR2 from the germline V gene are MNHEY and SMNVEV (reference sequence). V was cut by 3 bases and J by 0 bases, with 18 bases left in between. This CDR3 comprises 17 residues. The origin of this receptor is a woman aged 70-85 years with acute or convalescent COVID-19. The V call is TRBV27, the J call TRBJ2-7; D might be TRBD1 (6 bases). The source material was peripheral blood. The CDR3 DNA sequence: TGTGCCAGCAGTTTCCTCTCGGGACATACTGACTCCTACGAGCAGTACTTC. Its translation: CASSFLSGHTDSYEQYF.